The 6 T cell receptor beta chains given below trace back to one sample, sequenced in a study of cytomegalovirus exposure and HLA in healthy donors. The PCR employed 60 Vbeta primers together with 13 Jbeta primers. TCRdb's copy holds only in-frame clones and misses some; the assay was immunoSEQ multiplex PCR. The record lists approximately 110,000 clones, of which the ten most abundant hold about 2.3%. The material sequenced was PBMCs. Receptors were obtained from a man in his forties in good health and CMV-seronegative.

In DNA form, the CDR3 reads TGTGCCAGCAGCTCGAATACAGGGGGCAGCTACGAGCAGTACTTC. Its translation: CASSSNTGGSYEQYF. The chain recombines TRBV5-4 with TRBJ2-7, with TRBD1 matching over 9 bases. CDR3 length: 15 residues. CDR1 SGHNT and CDR2 YYREEE come from the germline V gene (reference sequence). V shed 3 bases, J shed 3 bases, and the junction held 7 bases outside the gene matches.

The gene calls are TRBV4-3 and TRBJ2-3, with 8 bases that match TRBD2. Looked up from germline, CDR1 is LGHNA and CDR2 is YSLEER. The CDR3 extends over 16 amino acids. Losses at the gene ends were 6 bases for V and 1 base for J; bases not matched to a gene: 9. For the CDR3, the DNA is TGCGCCAGCAGGCGTGGGGCTAGCGGGCGCACAGATACGCAGTATTTT. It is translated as CASRRGASGRTDTQYF.

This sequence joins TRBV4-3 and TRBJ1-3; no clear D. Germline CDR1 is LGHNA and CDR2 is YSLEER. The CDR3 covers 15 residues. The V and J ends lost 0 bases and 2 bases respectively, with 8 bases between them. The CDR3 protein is CASSQDPAAGNTIYF. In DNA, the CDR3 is TGCGCCAGCAGCCAAGATCCGGCGGCTGGAAACACCATATATTTT.

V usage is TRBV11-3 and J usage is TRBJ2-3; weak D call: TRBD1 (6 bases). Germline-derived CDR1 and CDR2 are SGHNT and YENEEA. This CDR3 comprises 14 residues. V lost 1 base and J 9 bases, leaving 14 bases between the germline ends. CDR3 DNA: TGTGCCAGCAGCTTAGGGGGGCAGACTCGGACGCAGTATTTT. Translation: CASSLGGQTRTQYF. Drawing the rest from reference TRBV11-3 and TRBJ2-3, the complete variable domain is EAGVVQSPRYKIIEKKQPVAFWCNPISGHNTLYWYLQNLGQGPELLIRYENEEAVDDSQLPKDRFSAERLKGVDSTLKIQPAELGDSAVYLCASSLGGQTRTQYFGPGTRLTVL.

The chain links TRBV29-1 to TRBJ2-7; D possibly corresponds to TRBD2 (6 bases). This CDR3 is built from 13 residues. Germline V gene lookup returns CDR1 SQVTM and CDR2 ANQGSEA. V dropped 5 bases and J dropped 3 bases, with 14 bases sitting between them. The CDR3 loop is CSVRELADYEQYF. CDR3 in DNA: TGCAGCGTTCGTGAATTAGCGGACTACGAGCAGTACTTC.

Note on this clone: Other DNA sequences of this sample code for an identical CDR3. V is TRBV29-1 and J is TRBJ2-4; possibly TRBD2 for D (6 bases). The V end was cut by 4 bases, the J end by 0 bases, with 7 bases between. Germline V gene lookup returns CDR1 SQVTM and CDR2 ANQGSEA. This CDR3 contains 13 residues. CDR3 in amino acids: CSVAGLAKNIQYF. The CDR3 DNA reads TGCAGCGTTGCGGGACTAGCCAAAAACATTCAGTACTTC.